This entry lists 3 T cell receptor beta chains sequenced from one sample in a study of blood T cells in healthy people across ages. Together with a sample-barcoded 5' primer, a J-beta primer mix was included in a second PCR lasting about 6 to 11 cycles. TCRdb independently ran MiXCR on the 5' RACE reads; one entry per CDR3 protein. The table shows hundreds of thousands of distinct CDR3 sequences, with roughly two fifths occurring only once. The specimen was blood. Receptor source: a man at least 80 years old in good health.

Only a few counts were recorded for this clonotype. The chain links TRBV7-3 to TRBJ2-3, with 12 bases lining up with TRBD2. Germline V gene lookup returns CDR1 SGHTA and CDR2 FQGTGA. CDR3 length: 15 amino acids. V shed 5 bases and J 5 bases; nucleotides not matched to a gene: 5. In DNA, the CDR3 is TGTGCCAGCAGCCAGACTAGCGGGAGTTTAGATACGCAGTATTTT. It codes for CASSQTSGSLDTQYF.

This clonotype was detected a few times. The J gene is TRBJ2-4, the V gene TRBV7-2, with D possibly called TRBD1 or TRBD2 (5 bases each). Germline CDR1 reads SGHTA; CDR2 reads FQGNSA. This CDR3 has 16 amino acids. V was pared by 3 bases and J by 0 bases, with 12 bases between. The CDR3 protein is CASSFAGALAKNIQYF. Here the CDR3 DNA reads TGTGCCAGCAGCTTCGCCGGGGCCTTAGCCAAAAACATTCAGTACTTC.

This chain joins TRBV7-6 and TRBJ2-3; D is tentatively TRBD1 or TRBD2 (6 bases each). Germline V gene data show CDR1 as SGHVS and CDR2 as FNYEAQ. The V and J ends lost 8 bases and 2 bases respectively, with 17 bases between them. The CDR3 spans 15 residues. The chain's CDR3 is CASLKGGYPTDTQYF. In DNA form, the CDR3 reads TGTGCCAGCCTGAAGGGGGGATATCCCACAGATACGCAGTATTTT.